One and the same sample provided the 23 T cell receptor beta chains below, sequenced in a study of beta chain bispecific antibodies for T cell cancers. Study-wide findings and caveats: The leukemia cells, rather than normal T cells, gave most of the targeted TRBV signal.

These receptors' targets are unknown. Each CDR3 protein gets one entry after TCRdb re-called the 5' RACE reads with MiXCR. The repertoire includes about 20,000 distinct CDR3 sequences, less than 3% of them detected once, and over 25% sits in the top ten. Blood mononuclear cells were expanded for about three days using either OKT3 anti-CD3 antibody or CD3/CD28 beads. The specimen sequenced was healthy donor T cells cultured with leukemia cells. Every receptor here comes from a human donor in good health. Some clones in this sample may be carry-over from other donors' samples.

There are a few counts of this clonotype. This rearrangement joins TRBV6-6 to TRBJ2-7; TRBD2 matches at 11 bases. The CDR3 runs 17 residues. The V segment lost 4 bases and the J segment 3 bases; nucleotides outside the gene matches: 11. CDR1 and CDR2 (germline): MNHNY, SVGAGI (reference sequence). CDR3 residues: CASSSTTSGAPIYEQYF. The CDR3 coding sequence is TGTGCCAGCAGTTCTACGACTAGCGGGGCACCAATCTACGAGCAGTACTTC.

The rearrangement links TRBV7-7 to TRBJ1-1, with D tentatively TRBD1 (6 bases). V lost 7 bases to trimming and J lost 5 bases, with 20 bases between them. This CDR3 has 15 residues. The germline V gene has CDR1 SSHAT and CDR2 FNYEAQ (reference sequence). In nucleotides, the CDR3 is TGTGCCAGCAACCCGATCGGGGGGCATGGGACTGAAGCTTTCTTT. It specifies CASNPIGGHGTEAFF. Drawing the rest from reference TRBV7-7 and TRBJ1-1, the complete variable domain is GAGVSQSPRYKVTKRGQDVTLRCDPISSHATLYWYQQALGQGPEFLTYFNYEAQPDKSGLPSDRFSAERPEGSISTLTIQRTEQRDSAMYRCASNPIGGHGTEAFFGQGTRLTVV.

The chain is built from TRBV6-1 and TRBJ2-2; D may be TRBD2 (6 bases). Germline CDR1 MNHNS, CDR2 SASEGT. V lost 4 bases to trimming and J lost 4 bases, with 10 bases between them. The CDR3 sequence is 14 residues long. The CDR3 sequence: CASSVIGSTGELFF. The CDR3 coding sequence is TGTGCCAGCAGTGTCATCGGGAGCACCGGGGAGCTGTTTTTT.

This clonotype was seen ten or more times. The chain uses TRBV27 and TRBJ1-5; TRBD1 aligns across 8 bases. Germline trimming cut 5 bases from V and 4 bases from J; bases unmatched to any gene: 7. Germline V gives CDR1 MNHEY, CDR2 SMNVEV (reference sequence). The CDR3 runs 15 residues. The DNA of the CDR3 is TGTGCCAGCAGTCCCCGGACAGGGAGTAATCAGCCCCAGCATTTT. Amino acid sequence: CASSPRTGSNQPQHF.

The table lists this clonotype with a few counts. The chain has TRBV29-1 and TRBJ2-1; TRBD1 might be the D (5 bases). The CDR3 contains 14 residues. Deletions cut 3 bases from V and 1 base from J, with 10 bases between. Germline V gene sequence: CDR1 SQVTM, CDR2 ANQGSEA. The CDR3 reads CSVDRESSYNEQFF. In DNA form, the CDR3 reads TGCAGCGTTGACAGGGAATCTTCCTACAATGAGCAGTTCTTC.

This clonotype was detected ten times or more. The rearrangement uses TRBV6-2 or TRBV6-3 and TRBJ2-7; D remains ambiguous. This CDR3 is 13 amino acids long. Trimming pared 3 bases from V and 3 bases from J, leaving 9 bases between. Germline values: CDR1 MNHEY, CDR2 SVGEGT. The CDR3 protein is CASSYHTYYEQYF. The CDR3 bases are TGTGCCAGCAGTTATCACACGTACTACGAGCAGTACTTC.

Many counts were recorded for this clonotype. The chain employs TRBV27 and TRBJ1-2; no definite D call. Germline V gives CDR1 MNHEY, CDR2 SMNVEV (reference sequence). V lost 5 bases and J lost 4, with 20 bases in between. The CDR3 is 16 amino acids. This CDR3 is CASSPHRSEPGYGYTF. CDR3 coding DNA: TGTGCCAGCAGTCCCCACAGATCCGAGCCCGGCTATGGCTACACCTTC.

This clonotype was counted at least ten times. V gene TRBV10-2 combines with J gene TRBJ1-2; 7 bases align to TRBD1. V shed 2 bases, J shed 5 bases, and the junction held 2 bases outside the gene matches. Germline CDR1 is WSHSY and CDR2 is SAAADI. The CDR3 consists of 13 residues. CDR3: CASSEGQEYGYTF. CDR3 bases: TGCGCCAGCAGTGAGGGACAGGAATATGGCTACACCTTC.

Only a few counts were recorded for this clonotype. J is TRBJ1-2 and V is TRBV13; D is unclear. Germline lookup yields CDR1 PRHDT and CDR2 FYEKMQ (reference sequence). V dropped 5 bases and J dropped 2 bases, with 15 bases sitting between them. This CDR3 has 15 amino acids. The CDR3 DNA sequence: TGTGCCAGCAGCAGCGGCGGGGATCCGAACTATGGCTACACCTTC. Amino acid sequence: CASSSGGDPNYGYTF.

This clonotype was seen many times. The V call is TRBV18, the J call TRBJ1-1; D unresolved. The length of the CDR3 is 14 residues. Germline loops: CDR1 KGHSH, CDR2 LQKENI. The V and J ends lost 4 bases and 1 base respectively, with 10 bases between them. The CDR3 spells CASSQGPQNTEAFF. CDR3 bases: TGTGCCAGCTCACAGGGCCCACAGAACACTGAAGCTTTCTTT.

This clonotype appeared a few times. This rearrangement joins TRBV5-6 to TRBJ1-1; 7 bases are shared with TRBD1. The CDR3 spans 16 residues. CDR1 is SGHDT and CDR2 is YYEEEE in the germline V gene. J gave up 3 bases and V 1 base, and 9 bases lay outside the gene matches. The chain's CDR3 is CASSLLSRGGDTEAFF. The DNA for the CDR3 is TGTGCCAGCAGCTTGCTAAGCAGGGGGGGGGACACTGAAGCTTTCTTT.

This clonotype appeared many times. This chain joins TRBV20-1 and TRBJ2-1; tentative D call: TRBD2 (6 bases). Trimming shortened V by 0 bases and J by 0 bases, and 12 bases separated the two germline ends. Germline CDR1 DFQATT, CDR2 SNEGSKA (reference sequence). The CDR3 extends over 16 amino acids. The DNA of the CDR3 is TGCAGTGCTAGAGATCCGGGAGAAAGCTCCTACAATGAGCAGTTCTTC. It specifies CSARDPGESSYNEQFF.

This clonotype was counted ten times or more. V and J are TRBV6-2 or TRBV6-3 and TRBJ1-2; D gene unclear. The germline CDR1 and CDR2 sequences are MNHEY and SVGEGT. This CDR3 has 13 residues. Trimming took off 0 bases at V and 6 bases at J, with 8 bases between the two ends. DNA of the CDR3: TGTGCCAGCAGTTACTCGAAATCCAATGGCTACACCTTC. Encoded protein: CASSYSKSNGYTF.

There are many counts of this clonotype. The chain is built from TRBV5-6 and TRBJ2-2, with D maybe TRBD1 (6 bases). The V gene's germline CDR1 is SGHDT and CDR2 YYEEEE. CDR3 length: 16 amino acids. V lost 0 bases and J lost 4, with 13 bases in between. The CDR3 here is CASSLEQGFGTGELFF. DNA of the CDR3: TGTGCCAGCAGCTTGGAACAGGGTTTCGGCACCGGGGAGCTGTTTTTT. Full variable domain (remainder filled in from reference TRBV5-6 and TRBJ2-2): DAGVTQSPTHLIKTRGQQVTLRCSPKSGHDTVSWYQQALGQGPQFIFQYYEEEERQRGNFPDRFSGHQFPNYSSELNVNALLLGDSALYLCASSLEQGFGTGELFFGEGSRLTVL.

This clonotype was observed many times. The chain uses TRBV5-1 and TRBJ2-2, with D possibly matching TRBD2 (5 bases). CDR1 is SGHRS and CDR2 is YFSETQ in the germline V gene. The CDR3 loop spans 14 amino acids. V lost 1 base, J lost 5 bases, and 9 bases lay in between. Here the CDR3 DNA reads TGCGCCAGCAGCTTGTTCGGGGATACCGGGGAGCTGTTTTTT. This translates into CASSLFGDTGELFF.

This clonotype was recorded at least ten times. V gene TRBV3-1 combines with J gene TRBJ2-7, with a possible D match to TRBD2 (5 bases). Per germline, CDR1 LGHDT and CDR2 YNNKEL (reference sequence). The CDR3 is 15 amino acids. Trimming cost V 0 bases and J 0 bases, with 9 bases left between them. The CDR3: CASSQDWESSYEQYF. For the CDR3, the DNA is TGTGCCAGCAGCCAAGATTGGGAGAGCTCCTACGAGCAGTACTTC.

Ten or more counts support this clonotype. V and J are TRBV12-3 or TRBV12-4 and TRBJ2-5; D possibly uses TRBD1 or TRBD2 (5 bases each). The CDR3 extends over 13 amino acids. Trimming removed 7 bases at V and 5 bases at J, with 14 bases between. The CDR3 DNA follows: TGTGCCAGCACCGGGCCTGAGGGGGAGACCCAGTACTTC. Amino acid sequence: CASTGPEGETQYF.

There are many counts of this clonotype. The CDR3 coding sequence is TGTGCCACCAGCAGAGGGGTCCACAGGGGGCTGCAGGAGACCCAGTACTTC. Protein product: CATSRGVHRGLQETQYF. This chain uses TRBV15 with TRBJ2-5; 9 bases map to TRBD1. The trim removed 1 base at V and 5 bases at J, leaving 11 bases unmatched. Per germline, CDR1 LNHNV and CDR2 YYDKDF (reference sequence). There are 17 residues in the CDR3.

By proportion, this clonotype is medium-sized. The CDR3 nucleotides read TGCGCCAGCAGTGAGAGCCCTGACAGGGTCCAAGAGACCCAGTACTTC. The encoded protein is CASSESPDRVQETQYF. The J gene is TRBJ2-5, the V gene TRBV10-2; TRBD1 aligns across 7 bases. The germline V gene encodes CDR1 WSHSY and CDR2 SAAADI. The V and J ends lost 2 bases and 1 base, in that order; junction bases with no gene match: 7. The CDR3 runs to 16 residues.

This clonotype was found many times. V gene TRBV27 combines with J gene TRBJ2-7; 9 nucleotides agree with TRBD1. V lost 1 base and J lost 3; bases outside the gene matches: 4. Germline lookup yields CDR1 MNHEY and CDR2 SMNVEV (reference sequence). CDR3 length: 15 residues. The CDR3 DNA reads TGTGCCAGCAGTTTATATGGACAGGGGAGCTACGAGCAGTACTTC. It specifies CASSLYGQGSYEQYF.

This clonotype appeared many times. The genes are TRBV11-2 and TRBJ1-2, with D maybe TRBD1 (6 bases). V lost 0 bases and J lost 4, with 15 bases in between. The CDR3 has 16 residues. CDR1 SGHAT and CDR2 FQNNGV come from the germline V gene. The CDR3 region is CASSLDQWQGLYGYTF. CDR3 sequence (DNA): TGTGCCAGCAGCTTAGATCAGTGGCAGGGGCTCTATGGCTACACCTTC.

This clonotype was recorded at least ten times. The V gene is TRBV7-7, the J gene TRBJ2-7; D might be TRBD2 (6 bases). Germline assignment: CDR1 SSHAT and CDR2 FNYEAQ (reference sequence). V was shortened by 5 bases and J by 3 bases, with 11 bases between the two germline ends. The CDR3 runs 13 residues. CDR3 sequence reads: CASSPAGNYEQYF. CDR3 sequence (DNA): TGTGCCAGCAGCCCTGCGGGAAACTACGAGCAGTACTTC.

This clonotype rates as medium-sized. The V call is TRBV7-9, the J call TRBJ1-1, with D hard to call. The length of the CDR3 is 12 residues. Trimming took off 7 bases at V and 7 bases at J, with 13 bases between the two ends. CDR1 is SEHNR and CDR2 is FQNEAQ in the germline V gene (reference sequence). CDR3 sequence: CASTNTDGEAFF. The CDR3, as DNA: TGTGCCAGCACTAATACGGACGGTGAAGCTTTCTTT.